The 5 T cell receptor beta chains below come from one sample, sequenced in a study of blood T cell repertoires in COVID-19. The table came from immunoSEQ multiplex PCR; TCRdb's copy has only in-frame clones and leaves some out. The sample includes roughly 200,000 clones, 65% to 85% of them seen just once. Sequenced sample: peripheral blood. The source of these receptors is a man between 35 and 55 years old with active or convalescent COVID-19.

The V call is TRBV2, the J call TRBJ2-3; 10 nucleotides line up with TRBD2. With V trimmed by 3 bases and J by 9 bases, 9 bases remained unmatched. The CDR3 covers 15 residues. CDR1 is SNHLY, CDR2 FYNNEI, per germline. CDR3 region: CASSDRSGGAYTQYF. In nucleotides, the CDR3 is TGTGCCAGCAGTGATAGGAGCGGGGGGGCCTACACGCAGTATTTT.

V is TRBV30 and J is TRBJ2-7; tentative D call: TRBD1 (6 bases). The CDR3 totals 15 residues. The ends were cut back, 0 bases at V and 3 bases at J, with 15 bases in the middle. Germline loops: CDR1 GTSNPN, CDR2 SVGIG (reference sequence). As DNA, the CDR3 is TGTGCCTGGAGTGTAGCAGGGGTTGGTGACTACGAGCAGTACTTC. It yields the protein CAWSVAGVGDYEQYF.

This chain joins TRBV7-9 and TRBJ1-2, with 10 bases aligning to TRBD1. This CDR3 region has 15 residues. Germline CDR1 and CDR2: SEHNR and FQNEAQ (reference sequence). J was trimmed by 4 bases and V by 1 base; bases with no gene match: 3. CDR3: CASSLGGQGSYGYTF. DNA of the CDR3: TGTGCCAGCAGCTTAGGGGGACAGGGGAGCTATGGCTACACCTTC.

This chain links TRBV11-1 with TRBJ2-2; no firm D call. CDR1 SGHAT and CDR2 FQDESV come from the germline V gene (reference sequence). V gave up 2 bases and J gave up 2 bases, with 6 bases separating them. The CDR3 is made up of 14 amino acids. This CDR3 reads CASSLLINTGELFF. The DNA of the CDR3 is TGTGCCAGCAGCTTACTTATAAACACCGGGGAGCTGTTTTTT.

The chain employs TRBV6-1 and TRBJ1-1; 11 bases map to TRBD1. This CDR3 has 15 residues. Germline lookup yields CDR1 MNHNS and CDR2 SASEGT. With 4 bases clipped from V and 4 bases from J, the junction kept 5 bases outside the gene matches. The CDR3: CASSAAGTGGTEAFF. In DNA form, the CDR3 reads TGTGCCAGCAGTGCGGCTGGGACAGGGGGCACTGAAGCTTTCTTT.